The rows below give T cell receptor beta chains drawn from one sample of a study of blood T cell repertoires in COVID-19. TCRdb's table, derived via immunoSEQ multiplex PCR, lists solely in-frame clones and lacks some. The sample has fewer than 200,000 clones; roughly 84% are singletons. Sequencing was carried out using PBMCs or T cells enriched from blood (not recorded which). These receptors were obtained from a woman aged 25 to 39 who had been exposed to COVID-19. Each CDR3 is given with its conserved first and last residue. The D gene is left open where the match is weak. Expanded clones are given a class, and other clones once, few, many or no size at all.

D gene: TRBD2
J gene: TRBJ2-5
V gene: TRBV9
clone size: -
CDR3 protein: CASSVAGGAPETQYF
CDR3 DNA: TGTGCCAGCAGCGTAGCGGGGGGGGCCCCAGAGACCCAGTACTTC

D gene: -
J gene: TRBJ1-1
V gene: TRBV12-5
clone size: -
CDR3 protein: CASGFGDTEAFF
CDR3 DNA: TGTGCTAGTGGTTTCGGAGACACTGAAGCTTTCTTT

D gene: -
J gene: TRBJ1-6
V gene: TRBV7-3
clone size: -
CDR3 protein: CASSFTYNSPLHF
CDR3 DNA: TGTGCCAGCAGCTTCACTTACAATTCACCCCTCCACTTT

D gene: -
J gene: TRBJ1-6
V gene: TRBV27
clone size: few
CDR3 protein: CASRVDSPNSPLHF
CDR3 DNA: TGTGCCAGCAGGGTAGACAGTCCAAATTCACCCCTCCACTTT

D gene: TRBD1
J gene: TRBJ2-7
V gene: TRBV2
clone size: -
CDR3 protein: CASSPWTGAYEQYF
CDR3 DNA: TGTGCCAGCAGTCCATGGACAGGGGCCTACGAGCAGTACTTC

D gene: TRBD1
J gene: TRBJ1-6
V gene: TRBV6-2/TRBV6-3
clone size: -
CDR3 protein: CASSYTPDRGESPLHF
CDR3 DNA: TGTGCCAGCAGTTACACGCCGGACAGGGGCGAATCACCCCTCCACTTT

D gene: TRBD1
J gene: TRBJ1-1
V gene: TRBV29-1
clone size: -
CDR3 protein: CSVGDSFLPWDTEAFF
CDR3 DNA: TGCAGCGTTGGGGACAGTTTTCTACCTTGGGACACTGAAGCTTTCTTT

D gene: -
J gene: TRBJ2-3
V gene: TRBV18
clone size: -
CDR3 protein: CASSRGTTTEDTQYF
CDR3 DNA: TGTGCCAGCTCGCGTGGGACAACCACTGAGGATACGCAGTATTTT

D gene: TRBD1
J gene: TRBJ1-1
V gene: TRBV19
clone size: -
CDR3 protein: CASSIDRDSYDGAFF
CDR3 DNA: TGTGCCAGTAGTATCGATCGGGACAGCTATGACGGCGCTTTCTTT

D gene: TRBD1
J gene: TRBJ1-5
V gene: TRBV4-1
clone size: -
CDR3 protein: CASSGTGAPNQPQHF
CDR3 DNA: TGCGCCAGCAGCGGGACAGGGGCCCCCAATCAGCCCCAGCATTTT

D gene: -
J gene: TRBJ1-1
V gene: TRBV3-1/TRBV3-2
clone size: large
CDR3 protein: CASSQGSLWNTEAFF
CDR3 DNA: TGTGCCAGCAGCCAAGGGAGTCTGTGGAACACTGAAGCTTTCTTT

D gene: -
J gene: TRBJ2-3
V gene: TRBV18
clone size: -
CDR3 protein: CASSPGSGSEDTQYF
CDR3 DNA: TGTGCCAGCTCACCAGGGAGCGGATCTGAAGATACGCAGTATTTT

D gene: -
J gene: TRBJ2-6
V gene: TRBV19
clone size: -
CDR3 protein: CASSILGYSSGANVLTF
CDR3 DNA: TGTGCCAGTAGTATACTCGGGTACTCCTCTGGGGCCAACGTCCTGACTTTC

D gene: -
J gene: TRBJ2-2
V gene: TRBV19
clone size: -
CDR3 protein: CASSIDQASTGELFF
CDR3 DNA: TGTGCCAGTAGTATAGATCAGGCTTCCACCGGGGAGCTGTTTTTT

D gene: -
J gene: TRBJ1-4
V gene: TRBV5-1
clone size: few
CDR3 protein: CASSPDLVSTNEKLFF
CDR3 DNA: TGCGCCAGCAGCCCGGACTTAGTATCAACTAATGAAAAACTGTTTTTT

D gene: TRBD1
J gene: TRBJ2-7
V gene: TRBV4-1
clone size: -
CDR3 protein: CASSQGQGAEQYF
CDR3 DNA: TGCGCCAGCAGCCAAGGACAGGGTGCCGAGCAGTACTTC

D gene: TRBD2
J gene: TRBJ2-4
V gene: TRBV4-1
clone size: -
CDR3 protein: CASSPGTREGEAKNIQYF
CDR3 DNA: TGCGCCAGCAGCCCCGGGACTAGGGAAGGGGAGGCCAAAAACATTCAGTACTTC

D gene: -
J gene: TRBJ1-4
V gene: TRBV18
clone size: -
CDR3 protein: CASSPEAEEKLFF
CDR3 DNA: TGTGCCAGCTCACCTGAGGCAGAAGAAAAACTGTTTTTT

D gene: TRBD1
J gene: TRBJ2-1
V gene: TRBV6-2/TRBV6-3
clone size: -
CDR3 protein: CASSFRKQGGPNEQFF
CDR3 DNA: TGTGCCAGCAGCTTCCGGAAACAGGGGGGCCCCAATGAGCAGTTCTTC

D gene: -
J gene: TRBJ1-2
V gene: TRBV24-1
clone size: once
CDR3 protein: CATSVDRYYGYTF
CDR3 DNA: TGTGCCACCAGTGTTGACAGATACTATGGCTACACCTTC

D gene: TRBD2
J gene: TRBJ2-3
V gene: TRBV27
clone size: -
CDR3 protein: CASSLSSGGALYSTDTQYF
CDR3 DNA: TGTGCCAGCAGTTTGTCTAGCGGGGGGGCCTTGTATAGCACAGATACGCAGTATTTT

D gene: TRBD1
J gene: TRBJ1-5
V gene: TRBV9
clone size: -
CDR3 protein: CASSVDGGGGQPQHF
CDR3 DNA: TGTGCCAGCAGCGTAGACGGAGGGGGCGGTCAGCCCCAGCATTTT

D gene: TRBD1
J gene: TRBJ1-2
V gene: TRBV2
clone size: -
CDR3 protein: CASSPGGIYGYTF
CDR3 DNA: TGTGCCAGCAGTCCAGGGGGCATCTATGGCTACACCTTC

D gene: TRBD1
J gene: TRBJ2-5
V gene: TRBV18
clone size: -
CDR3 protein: CASSPGQALQETQYF
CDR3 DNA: TGTGCCAGCTCACCCGGACAGGCACTACAAGAGACCCAGTACTTC

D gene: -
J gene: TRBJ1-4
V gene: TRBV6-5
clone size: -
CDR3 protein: CASSRRRNEKLFF
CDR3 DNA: TGTGCCAGCAGTAGACGGAGGAATGAAAAACTGTTTTTT

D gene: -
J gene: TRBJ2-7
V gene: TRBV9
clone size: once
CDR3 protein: CASSVGGGTRGHYEQYF
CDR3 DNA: TGTGCCAGCAGCGTAGGGGGTGGAACTAGGGGACATTACGAGCAGTACTTC

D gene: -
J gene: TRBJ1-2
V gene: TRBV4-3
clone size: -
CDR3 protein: CASSQTVGTYYGYTF
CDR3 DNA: TGCGCCAGCAGCCAGACGGTGGGCACCTACTATGGCTACACCTTC

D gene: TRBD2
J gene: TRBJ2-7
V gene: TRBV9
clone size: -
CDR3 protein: CASSAPGTKGLTEQYF
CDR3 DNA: TGTGCCAGCAGCGCGCCTGGGACTAAGGGTCTAACCGAGCAGTACTTC

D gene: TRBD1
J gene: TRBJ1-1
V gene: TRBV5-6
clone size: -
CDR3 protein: CASSLEFGGQGYTEAFF
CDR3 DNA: TGTGCCAGCAGCTTGGAATTCGGGGGACAGGGATACACTGAAGCTTTCTTT

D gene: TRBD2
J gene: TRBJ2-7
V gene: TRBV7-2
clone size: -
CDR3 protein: CASSLAPGLAPYEQYF
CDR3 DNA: TGTGCCAGCAGCTTGGCCCCGGGACTAGCACCCTACGAGCAGTACTTC

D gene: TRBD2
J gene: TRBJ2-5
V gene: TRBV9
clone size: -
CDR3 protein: CASSVGTSEETQYF
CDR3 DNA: TGTGCCAGCAGCGTGGGGACTAGCGAAGAGACCCAGTACTTC

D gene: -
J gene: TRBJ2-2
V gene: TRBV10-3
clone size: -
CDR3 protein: CAINEGPNTGELFF
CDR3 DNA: TGTGCCATCAACGAGGGCCCGAACACCGGGGAGCTGTTTTTT

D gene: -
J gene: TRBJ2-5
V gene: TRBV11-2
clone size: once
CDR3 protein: CASSLDYIKETQYF
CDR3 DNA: TGTGCCAGCAGCTTAGACTATATTAAAGAGACCCAGTACTTC

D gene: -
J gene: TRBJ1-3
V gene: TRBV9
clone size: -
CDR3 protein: CASTTRDGNTIYF
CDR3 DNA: TGTGCCAGCACGACCAGGGATGGAAACACCATATATTTT

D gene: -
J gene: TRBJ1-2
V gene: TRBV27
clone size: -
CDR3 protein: CASSPAHGIDYGYTF
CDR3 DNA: TGTGCCAGCAGTCCCGCCCACGGGATTGACTATGGCTACACCTTC

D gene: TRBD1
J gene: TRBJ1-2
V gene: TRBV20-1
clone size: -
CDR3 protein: CSASGTGAYTF
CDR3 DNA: TGCAGTGCTAGTGGGACAGGGGCCTACACCTTC

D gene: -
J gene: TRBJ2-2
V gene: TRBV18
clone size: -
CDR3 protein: CASSPGLNTGELFF
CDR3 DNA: TGTGCCAGCTCACCTGGACTGAACACCGGGGAGCTGTTTTTT

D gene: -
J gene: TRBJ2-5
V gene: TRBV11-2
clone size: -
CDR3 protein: CASRSGAWETQYF
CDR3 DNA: TGTGCCAGCAGATCAGGGGCGTGGGAGACCCAGTACTTC

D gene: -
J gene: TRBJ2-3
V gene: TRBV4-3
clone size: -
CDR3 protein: CASSFQGTDTQYF
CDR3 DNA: TGCGCCAGCAGCTTTCAGGGGACAGATACGCAGTATTTT

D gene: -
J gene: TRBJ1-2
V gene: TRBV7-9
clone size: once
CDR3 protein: CASSPGSTNYGYTF
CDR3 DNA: TGTGCCAGCAGCCCAGGGTCGACTAACTATGGCTACACCTTC

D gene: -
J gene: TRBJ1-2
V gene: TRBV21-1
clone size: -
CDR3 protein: CASNSGGGEGYTF
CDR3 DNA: TGTGCCAGCAACTCGGGTGGCGGTGAGGGCTACACCTTC

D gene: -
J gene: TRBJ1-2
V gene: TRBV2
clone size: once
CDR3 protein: CASALARENYGYTF
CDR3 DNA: TGTGCCAGCGCCCTGGCCAGGGAAAACTATGGCTACACCTTC

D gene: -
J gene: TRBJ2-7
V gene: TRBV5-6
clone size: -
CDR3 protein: CASSLVGVGYEQYF
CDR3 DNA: TGTGCCAGCAGCTTGGTCGGGGTCGGGTACGAGCAGTACTTC

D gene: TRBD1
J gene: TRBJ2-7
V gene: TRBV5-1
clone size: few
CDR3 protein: CASSLARQGRYEQYF
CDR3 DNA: TGCGCCAGCAGCTTGGCACGACAGGGGCGCTACGAGCAGTACTTC

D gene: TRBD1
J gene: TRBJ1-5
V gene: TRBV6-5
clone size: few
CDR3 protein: CASSIWDRNNQPQHF
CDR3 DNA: TGTGCCAGCAGTATTTGGGACAGAAACAATCAGCCCCAGCATTTT

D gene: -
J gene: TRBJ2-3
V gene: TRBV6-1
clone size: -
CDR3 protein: CASSEARRGADTQYF
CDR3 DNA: TGTGCCAGCAGTGAAGCGAGACGGGGTGCAGATACGCAGTATTTT

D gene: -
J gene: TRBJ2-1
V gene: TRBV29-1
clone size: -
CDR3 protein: CSVEIGQGNEQFF
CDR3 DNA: TGCAGCGTTGAGATTGGGCAGGGGAATGAGCAGTTCTTC

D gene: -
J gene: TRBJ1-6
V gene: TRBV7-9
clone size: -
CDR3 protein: CASSFSWGDGSSPLHF
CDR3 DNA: TGTGCCAGCAGCTTTAGTTGGGGAGACGGTTCATCACCCCTCCACTTT

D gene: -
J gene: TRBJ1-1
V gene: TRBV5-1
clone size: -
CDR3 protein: CASSLGFEVDTEAFF
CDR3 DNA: TGCGCCAGCAGCTTGGGGTTTGAGGTGGACACTGAAGCTTTCTTT

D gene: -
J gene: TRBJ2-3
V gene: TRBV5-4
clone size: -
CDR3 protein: CASSLRGPGTDTQYF
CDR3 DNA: TGTGCCAGCAGCTTGCGTGGGCCAGGCACAGATACGCAGTATTTT

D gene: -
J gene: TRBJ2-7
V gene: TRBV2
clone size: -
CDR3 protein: CASSDLRFQQYF
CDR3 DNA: TGTGCCAGCAGTGACCTCAGGTTTCAGCAGTACTTC

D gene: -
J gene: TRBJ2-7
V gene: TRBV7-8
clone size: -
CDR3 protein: CASSLGTIEYEQYF
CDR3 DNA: TGTGCCAGCAGCTTAGGTACTATAGAGTACGAGCAGTACTTC

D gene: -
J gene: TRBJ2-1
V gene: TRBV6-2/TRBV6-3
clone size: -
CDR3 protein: CASSDTEQFF
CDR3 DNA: TGTGCCAGCAGTGACACTGAGCAGTTCTTC

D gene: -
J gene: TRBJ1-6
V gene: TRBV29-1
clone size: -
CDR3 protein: CSARTGNVNSPLHF
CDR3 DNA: TGCAGCGCAAGAACAGGGAATGTCAATTCACCCCTCCACTTT